This TCR beta chain was recorded in a study of a mutant IDH1 vaccine in newly diagnosed glioma. Indicated time point: week 35, safety follow-up. Doses comprised 300 ug of mutant IDH1 20-mer peptide each, plus topical imiquimod. With regard to this clone: Its antigen remains unidentified.

There are 16 residues in the CDR3. V dropped 1 base and J dropped 3; count of bases not matched to a gene: 5. Germline loops: CDR1 MGHRA, CDR2 YSYEKL. Assay used: immunoSEQ multiplex PCR; TCRdb lists only in-frame clones, some missing. The repertoire has around 41,000 clones, around 87% of them found once; the top ten carry approximately 1.6%. The chain combines TRBV4-1 with TRBJ1-5, with TRBD1 matching over 8 bases. The receptor comes from a man aged 35-49 years with glioma. The sequenced sample was PBMCs, obtained from a glioma patient whose treatment included an IDH1 peptide vaccine. The DNA of the CDR3 is TGCGCCAGCAGCCAAGTTGGACAGGGTAACAATCAGCCCCAGCATTTT. Translated: CASSQVGQGNNQPQHF.